This is a list of T cell receptor beta chains from one sample in a study of cytomegalovirus exposure and HLA in healthy donors. The table came from immunoSEQ multiplex PCR; TCRdb's copy has only in-frame clones and leaves some out. This table holds more than 100,000 clones, approximately 8.9% found once. Source material: PBMCs. The receptors stem from a woman aged 40 to 50 in good health and CMV-seropositive. The CDR3 runs from the conserved cysteine through the conserved F or W. The D gene is left open where the match is weak. Not every row has a clone size; where given, it reads once, few, many or a size class.

clone size: NA
J gene: TRBJ2-5
CDR3 length: 17
D gene: NA
V gene: TRBV5-1
CDR3 DNA: TGCGCCAGCCGCGCTCCGGAGGGGGCAGGGGGACGAGAGACCCAGTACTTC
CDR3 protein: CASRAPEGAGGRETQYF

clone size: NA
J gene: TRBJ2-7
CDR3 length: 13
D gene: NA
V gene: TRBV18
CDR3 DNA: TGTGCCAGCTCACTAACAGGGATCTACGAGCAGTACTTC
CDR3 protein: CASSLTGIYEQYF

clone size: NA
J gene: TRBJ2-5
CDR3 length: 14
D gene: NA
V gene: TRBV9
CDR3 DNA: TGTGCCAGCAGCGTAGGGTGGGCCCAAGAGACCCAGTACTTC
CDR3 protein: CASSVGWAQETQYF

clone size: NA
J gene: TRBJ1-4
CDR3 length: 15
D gene: NA
V gene: TRBV7-9
CDR3 DNA: TGTGCCAGCAGCTTTGTGGAGGGGAAGGGAGAAAAACTGTTTTTT
CDR3 protein: CASSFVEGKGEKLFF

clone size: NA
J gene: TRBJ1-6
CDR3 length: 20
D gene: TRBD1
V gene: TRBV7-3
CDR3 DNA: TGTGCCAGCAGCTTAACCAGGACAGGGGTACAGGGGTCCTATAATTCACCCCTCCACTTT
CDR3 protein: CASSLTRTGVQGSYNSPLHF

clone size: NA
J gene: TRBJ1-5
CDR3 length: 12
D gene: NA
V gene: TRBV2
CDR3 DNA: TGTGCCAGCAGTGATAGGGATGACAGGATGCATTTT
CDR3 protein: CASSDRDDRMHF

clone size: few
J gene: TRBJ2-7
CDR3 length: 18
D gene: TRBD2
V gene: TRBV5-1
CDR3 DNA: TGCGCCAGCAGCACTTTTGGGACTAGCGGGGGATCTACCTACGAGCAGTACTTC
CDR3 protein: CASSTFGTSGGSTYEQYF

clone size: NA
J gene: TRBJ1-2
CDR3 length: 16
D gene: NA
V gene: TRBV5-1
CDR3 DNA: TGCGCCAGCAGCTTGGGGGGGGGAGAAAGTCACTATGGCTACACCTTC
CDR3 protein: CASSLGGGESHYGYTF

clone size: NA
J gene: TRBJ2-3
CDR3 length: 15
D gene: TRBD1
V gene: TRBV5-4
CDR3 DNA: TGTGCCAGCAGTACACCGGACAGGGAGAAGGAAGCGCAGTATTTT
CDR3 protein: CASSTPDREKEAQYF

clone size: NA
J gene: TRBJ2-7
CDR3 length: 15
D gene: TRBD2
V gene: TRBV19
CDR3 DNA: TGTGCCAGTAGTATTGTGGGGGGGGGCTCCTACGAGCAGTACTTC
CDR3 protein: CASSIVGGGSYEQYF

clone size: few
J gene: TRBJ2-1
CDR3 length: 15
D gene: TRBD2
V gene: TRBV5-4
CDR3 DNA: TGTGCCAGCAGCCAAGCTAGCGGGGGGCCCAATGAGCAGTTCTTC
CDR3 protein: CASSQASGGPNEQFF

clone size: few
J gene: TRBJ1-2
CDR3 length: 16
D gene: NA
V gene: TRBV5-6
CDR3 DNA: TGTGCCAGCAGCTTAGACATCCTGTCTCACGACTATGGCTACCCCTTC
CDR3 protein: CASSLDILSHDYGYPF

clone size: NA
J gene: TRBJ2-1
CDR3 length: 13
D gene: TRBD1
V gene: TRBV5-1
CDR3 DNA: TGCGCCAGCAGCTTCGGGACAGTCAATGAGCAGTTCTTC
CDR3 protein: CASSFGTVNEQFF

clone size: few
J gene: TRBJ2-3
CDR3 length: 17
D gene: TRBD2
V gene: TRBV7-9
CDR3 DNA: TGTGCCAGCAGCGGCCGACTAGCGGGGGGCCGCACAGATACGCAGTATTTT
CDR3 protein: CASSGRLAGGRTDTQYF

clone size: NA
J gene: TRBJ2-5
CDR3 length: 14
D gene: NA
V gene: TRBV5-1
CDR3 DNA: TGCGCCAGCAGCTCCCGACAGGTTCAAGAGACCCAGTACTTC
CDR3 protein: CASSSRQVQETQYF

clone size: few
J gene: TRBJ1-2
CDR3 length: 17
D gene: NA
V gene: TRBV5-1
CDR3 DNA: TGCGCCAGCAGCTTGGAGGCAGGGACTAGGGTTAACTATGGCTACACCTTC
CDR3 protein: CASSLEAGTRVNYGYTF

clone size: NA
J gene: TRBJ2-3
CDR3 length: 19
D gene: TRBD2
V gene: TRBV10-2
CDR3 DNA: TGCGCCAGCAGTGTTACTAGCGGGGGGGCCTGGCGGGGCACAGATACGCAGTATTTT
CDR3 protein: CASSVTSGGAWRGTDTQYF

clone size: few
J gene: TRBJ2-2
CDR3 length: 18
D gene: TRBD2
V gene: TRBV18
CDR3 DNA: TGTGCCAGCTCACCATCCGTGAGCGGGGGGGCGAACACCGGGGAGCTGTTTTTT
CDR3 protein: CASSPSVSGGANTGELFF

clone size: few
J gene: TRBJ1-2
CDR3 length: 14
D gene: NA
V gene: TRBV5-6
CDR3 DNA: TGTGCCAGCAGCCTGTGGGAGGGCACCTATGGCTACACCTTC
CDR3 protein: CASSLWEGTYGYTF

clone size: few
J gene: TRBJ1-1
CDR3 length: 13
D gene: NA
V gene: TRBV11-2
CDR3 DNA: TGTGCCAGCAGCCCTGCCAGGGGCACTGAAGCTTTCTTT
CDR3 protein: CASSPARGTEAFF

clone size: few
J gene: TRBJ2-3
CDR3 length: 15
D gene: NA
V gene: TRBV29-1
CDR3 DNA: TGCAGCGTTGAAGAGATAGGGGACAACACAGATACGCAGTATTTT
CDR3 protein: CSVEEIGDNTDTQYF

clone size: NA
J gene: TRBJ1-3
CDR3 length: 16
D gene: NA
V gene: TRBV18
CDR3 DNA: TGTGCCAGCTCCGACAATTTAGGGAGCTCTGGAAACACCATATATTTT
CDR3 protein: CASSDNLGSSGNTIYF

clone size: NA
J gene: TRBJ1-5
CDR3 length: 17
D gene: TRBD1
V gene: TRBV7-2
CDR3 DNA: TGTGCCAGCAGCTCGCTAGACAGGGGGCGAAGCAATCAGCCCCAGCATTTT
CDR3 protein: CASSSLDRGRSNQPQHF

clone size: NA
J gene: TRBJ1-2
CDR3 length: 13
D gene: NA
V gene: TRBV2
CDR3 DNA: TGTGCCAGCAGTCGGGGGAGAGGCTATGGCTACACCTTC
CDR3 protein: CASSRGRGYGYTF

clone size: NA
J gene: TRBJ1-1
CDR3 length: 12
D gene: NA
V gene: TRBV2
CDR3 DNA: TGTGCCAGCAGCCGAAAAGGGGATGAAGCTTTCTTT
CDR3 protein: CASSRKGDEAFF

clone size: few
J gene: TRBJ1-1
CDR3 length: 15
D gene: NA
V gene: TRBV4-1
CDR3 DNA: TGCGCCAGCAGCCAGCCTTGGGCCTCGAACACTGAAGCTTTCTTT
CDR3 protein: CASSQPWASNTEAFF

clone size: NA
J gene: TRBJ2-3
CDR3 length: 14
D gene: NA
V gene: TRBV4-1
CDR3 DNA: TGCGCCAGCAGCCAAGAGGGCAGCACAGATACGCAGTATTTT
CDR3 protein: CASSQEGSTDTQYF

clone size: few
J gene: TRBJ2-1
CDR3 length: 14
D gene: NA
V gene: TRBV6-5
CDR3 DNA: TGTGCCAGCTCATCACGAACAGGGTACAATGAGCAGTTCTTC
CDR3 protein: CASSSRTGYNEQFF

clone size: NA
J gene: TRBJ1-2
CDR3 length: 11
D gene: NA
V gene: TRBV29-1
CDR3 DNA: TGCAGCGTTGTAGCTAACTATGGCTACACCTTC
CDR3 protein: CSVVANYGYTF

clone size: NA
J gene: TRBJ1-1
CDR3 length: 16
D gene: NA
V gene: TRBV7-8
CDR3 DNA: TGTGCCAGCAGCTTAGCCCCCCGAGAACTGTACACTGAAGCTTTCTTT
CDR3 protein: CASSLAPRELYTEAFF

clone size: few
J gene: TRBJ1-2
CDR3 length: 15
D gene: NA
V gene: TRBV4-1
CDR3 DNA: TGCGCCAGCAGCACCGCCGGGACTCCCGGCCGGGGCTACACCTTC
CDR3 protein: CASSTAGTPGRGYTF

clone size: NA
J gene: TRBJ2-1
CDR3 length: 16
D gene: TRBD2
V gene: TRBV28
CDR3 DNA: TGTGCCAGCAGTTTTTTAGCGGGGGGGCTGTTGAGTGAGCAGTTCTTC
CDR3 protein: CASSFLAGGLLSEQFF

clone size: NA
J gene: TRBJ2-7
CDR3 length: 16
D gene: TRBD1
V gene: TRBV7-8
CDR3 DNA: TGTGCCAGCAGCTTAGGGGACAGGGGTTCGCCAAGGGAGCAGTACTTC
CDR3 protein: CASSLGDRGSPREQYF

clone size: NA
J gene: TRBJ1-2
CDR3 length: 17
D gene: NA
V gene: TRBV27
CDR3 DNA: TGTGCCAGCAGTTCCCGAACAGGTTGGGGCCATCCCTATGGCTACACCTTC
CDR3 protein: CASSSRTGWGHPYGYTF

clone size: NA
J gene: TRBJ2-2
CDR3 length: 17
D gene: TRBD2
V gene: TRBV2
CDR3 DNA: TGTGCCAGCAGTCGGACTAGCGGGGGGGCTGGCACCGGGGAGCTGTTTTTT
CDR3 protein: CASSRTSGGAGTGELFF

clone size: few
J gene: TRBJ1-1
CDR3 length: 13
D gene: NA
V gene: TRBV19
CDR3 DNA: TGTGCCAGTAGTCTCCCCGGGGACACTGAAGCTTTCTTT
CDR3 protein: CASSLPGDTEAFF

clone size: NA
J gene: TRBJ1-1
CDR3 length: 15
D gene: TRBD1
V gene: TRBV7-2
CDR3 DNA: TGTGCCAGCAGCTTCAGACAGGGAGGAGGCTCTGAAGCTTTCTTT
CDR3 protein: CASSFRQGGGSEAFF

clone size: few
J gene: TRBJ1-1
CDR3 length: 13
D gene: TRBD1
V gene: TRBV6-6
CDR3 DNA: TGTGCCACGAAGGGGGCCCAGAACACTGAAGCTTTCTTT
CDR3 protein: CATKGAQNTEAFF

clone size: few
J gene: TRBJ2-5
CDR3 length: 20
D gene: TRBD2
V gene: TRBV7-8
CDR3 DNA: TGTGCCAGCAGCTCGCCCCCCGGGACTAGCGGGGGGCCTAGTGGGGAGACCCAGTACTTC
CDR3 protein: CASSSPPGTSGGPSGETQYF

clone size: few
J gene: TRBJ1-2
CDR3 length: 14
D gene: TRBD1
V gene: TRBV5-1
CDR3 DNA: TGCGCCAGCAGCTCCGGGACAGCTGACTATGGCTACACCTTC
CDR3 protein: CASSSGTADYGYTF

clone size: few
J gene: TRBJ2-7
CDR3 length: 15
D gene: NA
V gene: TRBV4-1
CDR3 DNA: TGCGCCAGCAGCCAAGATCCCCGAGAGGGCTACGAGCAGTACTTC
CDR3 protein: CASSQDPREGYEQYF

clone size: few
J gene: TRBJ1-1
CDR3 length: 13
D gene: NA
V gene: TRBV7-2
CDR3 DNA: TGTGCCAGCAGCGCTGGGGGAGGGCCTGAAGCTTTCTTT
CDR3 protein: CASSAGGGPEAFF

clone size: few
J gene: TRBJ2-3
CDR3 length: 15
D gene: TRBD1
V gene: TRBV27
CDR3 DNA: TGTGCCAGCAGTGGGACAGGGGGTTACCGAGATACGCAGTATTTT
CDR3 protein: CASSGTGGYRDTQYF

clone size: few
J gene: TRBJ2-5
CDR3 length: 14
D gene: TRBD2
V gene: TRBV29-1
CDR3 DNA: TGCAGCGTTGATCCTTGGGAGGGCCTGGAGACCCAGTACTTC
CDR3 protein: CSVDPWEGLETQYF

clone size: few
J gene: TRBJ2-5
CDR3 length: 14
D gene: NA
V gene: TRBV4-3
CDR3 DNA: TGCGCCAGCAGCCAAGGGAATAGCCTAGAGACCCAGTACTTC
CDR3 protein: CASSQGNSLETQYF